Sequencing of this T cell receptor (beta chain) was carried out in a study of T cell repertoires in aging, cancer and after chemotherapy. A mixed TRB-A/B primer pool amplified rearranged TRB by multiplex touch-down PCR. TCRdb analysed the multiplex PCR reads with MiXCR anew, one entry per CDR3 protein. The repertoire consists of roughly 2,500 distinct CDR3 sequences, with over 40% occurring once and the leading ten covering about 40%. The template was genomic DNA from peripheral blood, not RNA. This clonotype was detected a few times. The receptor comes from a human donor with a solid tumor. Sequencing used blood.

The CDR3 loop reads CASSLGTGRNSPLHF. The CDR3 DNA follows: TGTGCCAGCAGCTTGGGGACAGGGCGTAATTCACCCCTCCACTTT. This chain joins TRBV5-5 and TRBJ1-6, with TRBD1 matching 8 bases. Per the germline V gene, CDR1 is SGHKS and CDR2 is YYEKEE (reference sequence). CDR3 length equals 15 residues. After removal of 0 bases from V and 6 bases from J, the junction contained 2 bases not matched to a gene.